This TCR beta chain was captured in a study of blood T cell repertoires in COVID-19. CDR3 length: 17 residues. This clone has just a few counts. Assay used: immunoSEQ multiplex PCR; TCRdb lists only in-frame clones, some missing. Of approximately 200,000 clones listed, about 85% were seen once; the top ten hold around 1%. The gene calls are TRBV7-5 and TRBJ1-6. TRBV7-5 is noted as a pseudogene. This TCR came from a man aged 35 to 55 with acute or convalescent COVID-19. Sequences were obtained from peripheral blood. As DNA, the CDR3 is TGTGCCAGAAGCTTAGTTTCGGGAGCTTCCTATAATTCACCCCTCCACTTT. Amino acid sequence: CARSLVSGASYNSPLHF.